These 20 T cell receptor beta chains were sequenced from one sample in a study of T-cell memory formation after mild COVID-19 (TCRdb year 2021). Library prep was done by 5' RACE. The instrument given in TCRdb is Illumina NovaSeq 6000. Using fastp at Q25 and MiXCR, TCRdb reprocessed the public reads and kept productive beta chains. Every entry covers one CDR3 protein and lists the most common genes and DNA from its rows. For this sample there are under 700,000 distinct CDR3 sequences; roughly 20% appear just once. The ten largest clones represent about 12% of the sample. Sequenced: PBMCs or a T cell subset sorted from them (not recorded which). These receptor sequences come from an adult woman who had mild COVID-19 (a few samples of this study predate the infection). The sample titles of this study are shuffled in the database, so cell type and time point are left out; the donor was told from shared clones.

The rearrangement joins TRBV3-1 to TRBJ1-3; no definite D call. The CDR3 consists of 15 residues. Trimming shortened V by 0 bases and J by 3 bases, and 9 bases separated the two germline ends. Germline loops: CDR1 LGHDT, CDR2 YNNKEL (reference sequence). In DNA, the CDR3 is TGTGCCAGCAGCCAAGATCTGTTGCATGGAAACACCATATATTTT. Its protein product is CASSQDLLHGNTIYF.

There are many counts of this clonotype. The chain links TRBV23-1 to TRBJ2-6, with 8 nucleotides matching TRBD1. TRBV23-1 is an ORF; its function is uncertain. V lost 7 bases, J lost 0 bases, and 14 bases stayed unmatched. This CDR3 is built from 19 residues. CDR3 region: CASTADRDILRSGANVLTF. The CDR3 region has the DNA TGCGCCAGCACCGCGGACAGGGATATCCTCCGCTCTGGGGCCAACGTCCTGACTTTC.

This clonotype was picked up a small number of times. V usage is TRBV7-3 and J usage is TRBJ2-2; 10 bases line up with TRBD1. From germline, CDR1 is SGHTA and CDR2 FQGTGA. CDR3 size: 14 residues. V shed 8 bases, J shed 5 bases, and the junction held 5 bases outside the gene matches. The CDR3 region is CASGTGASTGELFF. The DNA of the CDR3 is TGTGCCAGCGGGACAGGGGCCAGTACCGGGGAGCTGTTTTTT.

This clonotype has just a few counts. The chain links TRBV24-1 to TRBJ2-7, with TRBD1 matching over 9 bases. The germline V gene has CDR1 KGHDR and CDR2 SFDVKD. CDR3 length equals 15 residues. V shed 9 bases, J shed 4 bases, and the junction held 12 bases outside the gene matches. CDR3 loop: CATAIGMTGGYEQYF. CDR3 bases: TGTGCCACCGCCATCGGTATGACAGGGGGGTACGAGCAGTACTTC.

This clonotype has a handful of counts. V is TRBV5-1 and J is TRBJ2-4; possible D gene TRBD2, 5 bases. CDR1 is SGHRS, CDR2 YFSETQ, per germline. Trimming removed 3 bases at V and 9 bases at J, with 7 bases between. The CDR3 extends over 11 amino acids. CDR3 amino acids: CASSYEGIQYF. In DNA, the CDR3 is TGCGCCAGCAGCTATGAGGGCATTCAGTACTTC.

CDR3 DNA: TGTGCCACCAGCGCCGGGCAGATGAACACTGAAGCTTTCTTT. Its translation is CATSAGQMNTEAFF. The chain combines TRBV24-1 with TRBJ1-1; unclear D gene. Trimming shortened V by 7 bases and J by 0 bases, and 11 bases separated the two germline ends. This CDR3 spans 14 amino acids. Germline-derived CDR1 and CDR2 are KGHDR and SFDVKD.

This clonotype has more than one count but fewer than ten. V gene TRBV5-1 combines with J gene TRBJ1-1; D ambiguous. The CDR3 runs to 15 residues. With 0 bases removed from V and 3 bases from J, the gap between germline ends came to 12 bases. In germline, CDR1 is SGHRS, CDR2 YFSETQ. CDR3 nucleotide sequence: TGCGCCAGCAGCTTGGAACCACAGCCGGACACTGAAGCTTTCTTT. Protein sequence: CASSLEPQPDTEAFF.

This clonotype appeared once. The chain is built from TRBV9 and TRBJ2-7, with 9 bases identical to TRBD1. The ends lost 3 bases at V and 2 bases at J; junction bases unmatched: 6. The length of the CDR3 is 15 residues. Per germline, CDR1 SGDLS and CDR2 YYNGEE. The CDR3 region is CASSASGTGTYEQYF. CDR3 in DNA: TGTGCCAGCAGCGCCTCCGGGACAGGGACCTACGAGCAGTACTTC. Full variable domain (missing parts from reference TRBV9 and TRBJ2-7): DSGVTQTPKHLITATGQRVTLRCSPRSGDLSVYWYQQSLDQGLQFLIQYYNGEERAKGNILERFSAQQFPDLHSELNLSSLELGDSALYFCASSASGTGTYEQYFGPGTRLTVT.

The chain recombines TRBV29-1 with TRBJ1-1; 10 bases fit TRBD1. The CDR3 loop spans 14 amino acids. Germline V CDR1 and CDR2: SQVTM, ANQGSEA. The V segment lost 8 bases and the J segment 5 bases; nucleotides outside the gene matches: 11. CDR3: CSSVKGTGDTEAFF. CDR3 bases: TGCAGCTCTGTGAAGGGGACAGGGGATACTGAAGCTTTCTTT.

V gene TRBV6-2 or TRBV6-3 combines with J gene TRBJ2-7; D may be TRBD1 (6 bases). This CDR3 comprises 14 residues. The germline V gene encodes CDR1 MNHEY and CDR2 SVGEGT. V lost 6 bases, J lost 1 base, and 13 bases lay in between. The CDR3 sequence: CASRPGHPSYEQYF. DNA of the CDR3: TGTGCCAGCAGACCGGGACACCCTTCCTACGAGCAGTACTTC.

This chain uses TRBV6-6 with TRBJ2-1; 13 bases map to TRBD2. The CDR3 extends over 17 amino acids. V shed 2 bases, J shed 4 bases, and the junction held 5 bases outside the gene matches. Germline V lookup: CDR1 MNHNY, CDR2 SVGAGI (reference sequence). The CDR3 bases are TGTGCCAGCAGTTACGGGACTAGCGGGGCAAGATACAATGAGCAGTTCTTC. Encoded protein: CASSYGTSGARYNEQFF.

The chain couples TRBV5-1 to TRBJ2-7; D gene ambiguous. V was trimmed by 1 base and J by 2 bases, leaving 7 bases between them. CDR3 size: 13 residues. CDR1 and CDR2 from the germline V gene are SGHRS and YFSETQ. The CDR3 loop reads CASSLMPAYEQYF. The DNA for the CDR3 is TGCGCCAGCAGCTTGATGCCGGCCTACGAGCAGTACTTC.

A few counts support this clonotype. V is TRBV14 and J is TRBJ2-1, with 9 bases aligning to TRBD2. Trimming took 1 base from V and 12 from J; bases not matched to a gene: 10. This CDR3 region has 15 residues. Looked up from germline, CDR1 is SGHDN and CDR2 is FVKESK. The CDR3: CASSQASGAHRRQFF. DNA of the CDR3: TGTGCCAGCAGCCAAGCTAGCGGGGCCCACAGGAGGCAGTTCTTC. The full variable domain, in which reference TRBV14 and TRBJ2-1 provide the parts outside the CDR3, is EAGVTQFPSHSVIEKGQTVTLRCDPISGHDNLYWYRRVMGKEIKFLLHFVKESKQDESGMPNNRFLAERTGGTYSTLKVQPAELEDSGVYFCASSQASGAHRRQFFGPGTRLTVL.

The chain couples TRBV5-5 to TRBJ2-7, with 12 bases identical to TRBD2. The CDR3 covers 16 residues. CDR1 and CDR2 (germline): SGHKS, YYEKEE (reference sequence). The V and J ends lost 0 bases and 3 bases, in that order; junction bases with no gene match: 4. The CDR3 protein is CASSLGLAGANYEQYF. The DNA for the CDR3 is TGTGCCAGCAGCTTGGGACTAGCGGGGGCCAACTACGAGCAGTACTTC.

The chain couples TRBV5-1 to TRBJ2-7; possibly TRBD1 or TRBD2 for D (5 bases each). Germline lookup yields CDR1 SGHRS and CDR2 YFSETQ. The V gene lost 7 bases and the J gene lost 2 bases, with 16 bases spanning the gap. The CDR3 runs 14 residues. CDR3 in DNA: TGCGCCAGCTCCTGGGACCCCTTAACCTACGAGCAGTACTTC. Translating gives CASSWDPLTYEQYF.

The chain uses TRBV6-5 and TRBJ1-3; no clear D gene. Germline values: CDR1 MNHEY, CDR2 SVGAGI. The CDR3 length is 13 residues. V gave up 6 bases and J gave up 4 bases, with 10 bases separating them. CDR3 amino acids: CASRFTAGNTIYF. CDR3 sequence (DNA): TGTGCCAGCAGGTTTACGGCGGGAAACACCATATATTTT.

The CDR3 DNA is TGCGCCAGCAGCTTGGACAGCGGGAGCACAGATACGCAGTATTTT. It encodes CASSLDSGSTDTQYF. The chain carries TRBV5-1 and TRBJ2-3, with TRBD2 as a possible D gene (6 bases). Germline CDR1 reads SGHRS; CDR2 reads YFSETQ. The CDR3 sequence is 15 residues long. Trimming shortened V by 0 bases and J by 0 bases, and 8 bases separated the two germline ends.

The rearrangement uses TRBV3-1 and TRBJ2-7; a weak D match, TRBD1 (5 bases). This CDR3 has 14 residues. Trimming removed 3 bases from V and 2 bases from J, with 11 bases in between. Germline V gene data show CDR1 as LGHDT and CDR2 as YNNKEL (reference sequence). CDR3 coding DNA: TGTGCCAGCAGCCAGTTATTCAGGGCCTACGAGCAGTACTTC. This sequence encodes CASSQLFRAYEQYF.

This clonotype was seen a few times. The chain uses TRBV6-2 or TRBV6-3 and TRBJ2-7, with D hard to call. CDR3 length: 12 residues. Trimming left V 5 bases short and J 4 bases short, with 9 bases between. In germline, CDR1 is MNHEY, CDR2 SVGEGT. CDR3 DNA sequence: TGTGCCAGCAGTGATCGGCGGTACGAGCAGTACTTC. Amino acids: CASSDRRYEQYF.

This clonotype was detected only a few times. V usage is TRBV6-5 and J usage is TRBJ1-4; D unresolved. CDR3 length equals 16 residues. Trimming removed 5 bases at V and 0 bases at J, with 13 bases between. Germline V gives CDR1 MNHEY, CDR2 SVGAGI. The CDR3 DNA reads as TGTGCCAGCAGTGAAACCTACACCGCAACTAATGAAAAACTGTTTTTT. Translated: CASSETYTATNEKLFF.